What follows are 29 T cell receptor beta chains derived from one specimen sequenced in a study of blood T cell repertoires in COVID-19 (dated by TCRdb to about 2020). Preparation of the library involved the immunoSEQ multiplex PCR assay. The immuneACCESS repertoire file appears here via TCRdb, limited to in-frame rearrangements. These files lack a portion of the clones; in checked studies, under half of the deficit traces to unresolved V genes, and the cause of the others is not known. This sample has some 200,000 clones in its table, and about 91% of those were observed once. Of the sample, 10% is held by the ten largest clones. Source material: PBMCs or T cells enriched from blood (not recorded which). The receptors stem from a man younger than 35 with acute COVID-19.

This chain joins TRBV4-2 and TRBJ1-2; no definite D call. The CDR3 extends over 14 amino acids. The ends were cut back, 0 bases at V and 5 bases at J, with 10 bases in the middle. Germline CDR1 LGHNA, CDR2 YNFKEQ. The CDR3 DNA sequence: TGTGCCAGCAGCCAAGAATTACCAGTATATGGCTACACCTTC. This translates into CASSQELPVYGYTF.

The V call is TRBV25-1, the J call TRBJ2-1; D is unclear. Germline CDR1 reads MGHDK; CDR2 reads SYGVNS. V lost 2 bases and J 1 base, leaving 12 bases between the germline ends. The CDR3 contains 16 residues. The CDR3 bases are TGTGCCAGCAGTGAAGAAGTAGGAGTTTCCTACAATGAGCAGTTCTTC. Translating gives CASSEEVGVSYNEQFF.

The chain uses TRBV5-1 and TRBJ2-7, with 16 bases that match TRBD2. With 0 bases clipped from V and 6 bases from J, the junction kept 6 bases outside the gene matches. Germline CDR1 is SGHRS and CDR2 is YFSETQ. The CDR3 is 17 residues long. CDR3 nucleotides: TGCGCCAGCAGCTTGGGGCCGGGACTAGCGGGAGGGGCCGAGCAGTACTTC. It codes for CASSLGPGLAGGAEQYF.

The chain joins TRBV28 to TRBJ1-2; 7 nucleotides agree with TRBD1. Germline CDR1 is MDHEN and CDR2 is SYDVKM. With V trimmed by 3 bases and J by 4 bases, 11 bases remained unmatched. This CDR3 spans 16 amino acids. The CDR3 reads CASSFPMLTGSYGYTF. The DNA of the CDR3 is TGTGCCAGCAGTTTCCCCATGCTGACAGGGAGCTATGGCTACACCTTC.

This chain connects TRBV2 to TRBJ2-1, with TRBD2 matching over 12 bases. CDR1 SNHLY and CDR2 FYNNEI come from the germline V gene. After removal of 6 bases from V and 7 bases from J, the junction contained 7 bases not matched to a gene. The CDR3 runs 15 residues. CDR3 in amino acids: CASRSSGRAGNEQFF. CDR3 coding DNA: TGTGCCAGCAGGTCTAGCGGGAGGGCCGGTAATGAGCAGTTCTTC.

The sample holds one count of this clone. The V gene is TRBV6-2 or TRBV6-3, the J gene TRBJ1-2; no firm D call. Germline CDR1 is MNHEY and CDR2 is SVGEGT. The CDR3 is made up of 15 amino acids. Trimming shortened V by 2 bases and J by 0 bases, and 10 bases separated the two germline ends. This chain's CDR3 is CASSYPNRANYGYTF. The CDR3, as DNA: TGTGCCAGCAGTTACCCCAACAGAGCTAACTATGGCTACACCTTC.

This CDR3 is CASSLRGYNTEAFF. The CDR3 region has the DNA TGTGCCAGCAGCTTAAGGGGGTACAACACTGAAGCTTTCTTT. The gene calls are TRBV7-9 and TRBJ1-1; D possibly corresponds to TRBD1 (6 bases). Germline-derived CDR1 and CDR2 are SEHNR and FQNEAQ (reference sequence). The CDR3 length is 14 residues. The germline V and J ends were trimmed by 2 bases and 2 bases, with 9 bases remaining between them.

V gene TRBV27 combines with J gene TRBJ1-5; D gene ambiguous. V dropped 3 bases and J dropped 5 bases, with 8 bases sitting between them. The germline V gene has CDR1 MNHEY and CDR2 SMNVEV (reference sequence). This CDR3 contains 13 residues. CDR3 nucleotide sequence: TGTGCCAGCAGTTTTGGTGGAGATCAGCCCCAGCATTTT. Residues: CASSFGGDQPQHF.

This clone came up many times. J is TRBJ2-7 and V is TRBV7-2; TRBD1 matches 9 bases. The V gene's germline CDR1 is SGHTA and CDR2 FQGNSA. This CDR3 spans 14 amino acids. V shed 5 bases, J shed 0 bases, and the junction held 2 bases outside the gene matches. The CDR3 sequence: CASSLQGASYEQYF. CDR3 DNA sequence: TGTGCCAGCAGCCTACAGGGGGCCTCCTACGAGCAGTACTTC.

The V gene is TRBV9, the J gene TRBJ2-2; 8 bases align to TRBD2. Germline CDR1 SGDLS, CDR2 YYNGEE. With 7 bases clipped from V and 7 bases from J, the junction kept 9 bases outside the gene matches. The CDR3 covers 14 residues. The CDR3 spells CASSPWREDGELFF. CDR3 DNA: TGTGCCAGCTCTCCTTGGCGGGAGGACGGGGAGCTGTTTTTT.

The chain employs TRBV27 and TRBJ1-1, with 9 bases that match TRBD1. Looked up from germline, CDR1 is MNHEY and CDR2 is SMNVEV (reference sequence). Trimming at V came to 2 bases and at J to 4 bases, leaving 2 bases not matched to a gene. CDR3 length equals 14 residues. CDR3: CASSLVGQGTEAFF. The CDR3 DNA is TGTGCCAGCAGTTTAGTGGGACAGGGCACTGAAGCTTTCTTT.

This rearrangement joins TRBV28 to TRBJ1-6, with 7 bases identical to TRBD1. Losses at the gene ends were 6 bases for V and 7 bases for J; bases not matched to a gene: 3. The CDR3 length is 13 residues. Germline CDR1 reads MDHEN; CDR2 reads SYDVKM. This CDR3 is CASRRDSNSPLHF. Written as DNA, the CDR3 is TGTGCCAGCAGACGGGACAGCAATTCACCCCTCCACTTT.

DNA of the CDR3: TGTGCCAGCAGCCAATCCAGTACTGAAGCTTTCTTT. Translating gives CASSQSSTEAFF. V and J are TRBV3-1 (or the pseudogene TRBV3-2) and TRBJ1-1; no definite D call. Germline values: CDR1 LGHDT, CDR2 YNNKEL (reference sequence). The V end was cut by 2 bases, the J end by 5 bases, with 6 bases between. The CDR3 is 12 amino acids.

The DNA for the CDR3 is TGTGCCAGCAGCCACAGGAGTTTCTACCAAGAGACCCAGTACTTC. Its protein product is CASSHRSFYQETQYF. J is TRBJ2-5 and V is TRBV5-8; tentative D call: TRBD1 (5 bases). V lost 4 bases to trimming and J lost 0 bases, with 13 bases between them. The CDR3 totals 15 residues. Germline CDR1 reads SGHTS; CDR2 reads YDEGEE.

The CDR3 nucleotides are TGTGCCAGCAGTTTACAGGGGACCTACCACAATGAGCAGTTCTTC. This translates into CASSLQGTYHNEQFF. V usage is TRBV28 and J usage is TRBJ2-1, with D perhaps matching TRBD1 (6 bases). V dropped 2 bases and J dropped 5 bases, with 13 bases sitting between them. Germline V CDR1 and CDR2: MDHEN, SYDVKM. The CDR3 consists of 15 residues.

The chain has TRBV11-1 and TRBJ2-3; D might be TRBD1 (6 bases). From germline, CDR1 is SGHAT and CDR2 FQDESV (reference sequence). The CDR3 consists of 14 residues. Trimming pared 11 bases from V and 0 bases from J, leaving 15 bases between. CDR3 nucleotides: TGTGCCCCGACCCACAGGGAAAGCACAGATACGCAGTATTTT. It yields the protein CAPTHRESTDTQYF.

This chain links TRBV7-8 with TRBJ2-5, with D possibly being TRBD2 (6 bases). CDR1 is SGHVS and CDR2 is FQNEAQ in the germline V gene. The CDR3 is 15 residues long. V dropped 0 bases and J dropped 0 bases, with 8 bases sitting between them. CDR3 sequence: CASSLARGNQETQYF. Here the CDR3 DNA reads TGTGCCAGCAGCTTAGCGCGCGGGAACCAAGAGACCCAGTACTTC. The variable domain in full, completed from reference TRBV7-8 and TRBJ2-5, reads GAGVSQSPRYKVAKRGQDVALRCDPISGHVSLFWYQQALGQGPEFLTYFQNEAQLDKSGLPSDRFFAERPEGSVSTLKIQRTQQEDSAVYLCASSLARGNQETQYFGPGTRLLVL.

This clone has just a few counts. The rearrangement links TRBV9 to TRBJ1-6; D call uncertain. CDR3 length: 15 residues. The germline V gene has CDR1 SGDLS and CDR2 YYNGEE. V was clipped by 0 bases and J by 8 bases, with 12 bases between them. The CDR3 sequence: CASSVEHLGDSPLHF. For the CDR3, the DNA is TGTGCCAGCAGCGTAGAGCATCTGGGAGATTCACCCCTCCACTTT.

The table lists this clone with a count of one. The rearrangement links TRBV10-1 to TRBJ1-1; TRBD1 matches at 7 bases. CDR1 and CDR2 from the germline V gene are WNHNN and SYGVQD (reference sequence). The CDR3 length is 14 residues. After removal of 4 bases from V and 5 bases from J, the junction contained 7 bases not matched to a gene. As DNA, the CDR3 is TGCGCCAGCAGTGGGGCCACAGGGGTAACTGAAGCTTTCTTT. Its translation is CASSGATGVTEAFF.

The V call is TRBV24-1, the J call TRBJ2-2, with 9 nucleotides matching TRBD1. In germline, CDR1 is KGHDR, CDR2 SFDVKD. This CDR3 region has 14 residues. The J segment lost 3 bases and the V segment lost 5 bases, leaving 0 bases of the junction unmatched. The CDR3 spells CATSGDRDTGELFF. The DNA of the CDR3 is TGTGCCACCAGTGGGGACAGGGACACCGGGGAGCTGTTTTTT.

The genes are TRBV15 and TRBJ1-1; 8 positions agree with TRBD1. There are 14 residues in the CDR3. Trimming at V came to 4 bases and at J to 10 bases, leaving 11 bases not matched to a gene. Looked up from germline, CDR1 is LNHNV and CDR2 is YYDKDF (reference sequence). For the CDR3, the DNA is TGTGCCACCAGCACCGAGGACAGGGCTGAATCAGCTTTCTTT. Its translation is CATSTEDRAESAFF.

The J gene is TRBJ2-7, the V gene TRBV5-5; no definite D call. Per the germline V gene, CDR1 is SGHKS and CDR2 is YYEKEE (reference sequence). V was cut by 0 bases and J by 3 bases, with 7 bases left in between. The CDR3 runs 13 residues. The CDR3 reads CASSLDQFYEQYF. DNA of the CDR3: TGTGCCAGCAGCTTGGATCAATTCTACGAGCAGTACTTC.

The chain carries TRBV19 and TRBJ1-1; D not resolved. This CDR3 is built from 15 residues. CDR1 LNHDA and CDR2 SQIVND come from the germline V gene (reference sequence). V was shortened by 4 bases and J by 0 bases, with 12 bases between the two germline ends. CDR3 sequence (DNA): TGTGCCAGTAGTAGGCCAGGATATATGAACACTGAAGCTTTCTTT. It codes for CASSRPGYMNTEAFF.

The chain joins TRBV28 to TRBJ2-2; the D gene is possibly TRBD1 (6 bases). The CDR3 consists of 14 residues. The germline V gene encodes CDR1 MDHEN and CDR2 SYDVKM. The ends were cut back, 3 bases at V and 4 bases at J, with 9 bases in the middle. The CDR3 spells CASSLTGVTGELFF. CDR3 in DNA: TGTGCCAGCAGTTTGACAGGCGTCACCGGGGAGCTGTTTTTT.

This clone was detected only a few times. V is TRBV25-1 and J is TRBJ1-5, with 7 bases fitting TRBD1. Germline CDR1 is MGHDK and CDR2 is SYGVNS. V lost 3 bases and J lost 3; bases outside the gene matches: 5. The CDR3 consists of 15 residues. The CDR3 nucleotides read TGTGCCAGCAGTGATGCTGGACAGGCCAATCAGCCCCAGCATTTT. It codes for CASSDAGQANQPQHF.

The chain joins TRBV2 to TRBJ2-7; tentative D call: TRBD1 (6 bases). The CDR3 is 15 residues long. The germline V gene encodes CDR1 SNHLY and CDR2 FYNNEI. V lost 3 bases to trimming and J lost 0 bases, with 12 bases between them. CDR3 sequence: CASSEGDTSSYEQYF. The CDR3, as DNA: TGTGCCAGCAGTGAGGGGGACACCAGCTCCTACGAGCAGTACTTC.

The chain joins TRBV6-1 to TRBJ1-5; 9 bases are shared with TRBD1. With 3 bases clipped from V and 2 bases from J, the junction kept 8 bases outside the gene matches. The CDR3 length is 17 residues. The germline CDR1 and CDR2 sequences are MNHNS and SASEGT. The chain's CDR3 is CASSDGTGRFGNQPQHF. CDR3 in DNA: TGTGCCAGCAGTGATGGGACAGGGCGTTTTGGCAATCAGCCCCAGCATTTT.

The chain employs TRBV10-2 and TRBJ2-6, with 7 bases that match TRBD2. The germline V gene has CDR1 WSHSY and CDR2 SAAADI. This CDR3 spans 14 amino acids. The trim removed 8 bases at V and 0 bases at J, leaving 1 base unmatched. The CDR3 sequence: CASRGVSGANVLTF. CDR3 nucleotide sequence: TGCGCCAGCCGGGGGGTCTCTGGGGCCAACGTCCTGACTTTC.

V usage is TRBV2 and J usage is TRBJ1-5, with 11 bases fitting TRBD1. Germline V gives CDR1 SNHLY, CDR2 FYNNEI. The CDR3 spans 15 residues. J lost 6 bases, V lost 7 bases, and 8 bases had no gene match. This CDR3 is CASTGGQGAGQPQHF. In nucleotides, the CDR3 is TGTGCCAGCACCGGAGGACAGGGGGCGGGTCAGCCCCAGCATTTT.